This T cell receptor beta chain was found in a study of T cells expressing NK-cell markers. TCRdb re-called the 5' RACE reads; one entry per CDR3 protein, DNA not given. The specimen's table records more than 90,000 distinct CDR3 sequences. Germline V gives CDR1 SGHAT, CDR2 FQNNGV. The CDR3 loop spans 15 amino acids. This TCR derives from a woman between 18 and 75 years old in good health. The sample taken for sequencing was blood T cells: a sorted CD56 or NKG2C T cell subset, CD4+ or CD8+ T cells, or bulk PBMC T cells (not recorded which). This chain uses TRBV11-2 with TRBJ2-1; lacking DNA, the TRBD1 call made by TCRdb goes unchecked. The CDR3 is CASSLGDGPYNEQFF.